Presented here are 9 T cell receptor beta chains from one specimen sequenced in a study of T cell responses to AZD1222 COVID-19 vaccine. Repertoires were generated with immunoSEQ multiplex PCR, while TCRdb's copy carries only in-frame clones and drops some. The sample gives 45,000 to 55,000 clones, approximately 80% of which show up once; roughly 22% is in the top ten. Here the sequenced sample was peripheral blood, taken on day 0 of MenACWY control vaccination. These receptors were collected from an adult in good health.

The rearrangement links TRBV5-4 to TRBJ1-2; possible D gene TRBD1, 5 bases. This CDR3 is built from 15 residues. V lost 5 bases, J lost 0 bases, and 14 bases lay in between. The V gene's germline CDR1 is SGHNT and CDR2 YYREEE (reference sequence). CDR3 loop: CASRGGGAANYGYTF. In DNA, the CDR3 is TGTGCCAGCAGAGGCGGGGGTGCAGCTAACTATGGCTACACCTTC.

The genes are TRBV3-1 (or the pseudogene TRBV3-2) and TRBJ2-3; D possibly corresponds to TRBD2 (5 bases). CDR1 LGHDT and CDR2 YNNKEL come from the germline V gene (reference sequence). The CDR3 length is 15 residues. The ends were cut back, 1 base at V and 9 bases at J, with 17 bases in the middle. CDR3 DNA: TGTGCCAGCAGCCAAGGGTATAGCGTCAGCAGGACGCAGTATTTT. Translation gives CASSQGYSVSRTQYF.

This clone has at least ten counts. Within the sample, other DNA sequences also encode this same CDR3. The chain is built from TRBV6-6 and TRBJ1-3, with unresolved D. CDR3 length equals 15 residues. CDR1 is MNHNY and CDR2 is SVGAGI in the germline V gene (reference sequence). V lost 0 bases, J lost 1 base, and 7 bases lay in between. The CDR3 DNA follows: TGTGCCAGCAGTTACTCAGAGGGTTCTGGAAACACCATATATTTT. Protein: CASSYSEGSGNTIYF.

The V gene is TRBV6-1, the J gene TRBJ1-2; D perhaps matches TRBD1 (5 bases). The CDR3 spans 13 residues. V dropped 0 bases and J dropped 9 bases, with 11 bases sitting between them. In germline, CDR1 is MNHNS, CDR2 SASEGT. The CDR3 protein is CASSEAGGMSYTF. CDR3 nucleotides: TGTGCCAGCAGTGAAGCGGGGGGTATGAGCTACACCTTC.

This clone has only one observation. This chain's CDR3 is CASRTGTGHQPQHF. The CDR3 DNA reads as TGTGCCAGTAGAACCGGGACAGGGCATCAGCCCCAGCATTTT. The chain uses TRBV19 and TRBJ1-5, with 9 bases fitting TRBD1. CDR1 and CDR2 from the germline V gene are LNHDA and SQIVND (reference sequence). This CDR3 spans 14 amino acids. The V and J ends lost 6 bases and 5 bases, in that order; junction bases with no gene match: 5.

The rearrangement joins TRBV28 to TRBJ2-7, with 14 bases lining up with TRBD2. The CDR3 is 19 amino acids. The germline gives CDR1 MDHEN, CDR2 SYDVKM. With V trimmed by 5 bases and J by 3 bases, 15 bases remained unmatched. CDR3 loop: CASSTMWGTSGSYSYEQYF. The CDR3 DNA reads TGTGCCAGCAGTACTATGTGGGGGACTAGCGGGAGCTATAGCTACGAGCAGTACTTC. Supplemented by reference TRBV28 and TRBJ2-7, the full variable domain reads DVKVTQSSRYLVKRTGEKVFLECVQDMDHENMFWYRQDPGLGLRLIYFSYDVKMKEKGDIPEGYSVSREKKERFSLILESASTNQTSMYLCASSTMWGTSGSYSYEQYFGPGTRLTVT.

The rearrangement uses TRBV20-1 and TRBJ1-1, with D tentatively TRBD1 (5 bases). CDR1 and CDR2 (germline): DFQATT, SNEGSKA (reference sequence). This CDR3 region has 11 residues. The V gene lost 5 bases and the J gene lost 7 bases, with 11 bases spanning the gap. The CDR3 nucleotides read TGCAGTGCTCGGGACGGGGATGAAGCTTTCTTT. It yields the protein CSARDGDEAFF.

The chain couples TRBV7-9 to TRBJ2-1; TRBD2 might be the D (6 bases). The V and J ends lost 5 bases and 13 bases respectively, with 15 bases between them. Germline V gives CDR1 SEHNR, CDR2 FQNEAQ (reference sequence). The CDR3 has 12 residues. CDR3 sequence: CASSRGDRDQFF. Here the CDR3 DNA reads TGTGCCAGCAGCCGCGGGGACCGGGACCAGTTCTTC.

The chain has TRBV12-3 or TRBV12-4 and TRBJ2-1, with D tentatively TRBD1 (6 bases). CDR3 length: 13 residues. The germline V and J ends were trimmed by 3 bases and 4 bases, with 7 bases remaining between them. The CDR3 sequence: CASSFGTYNEQFF. CDR3 nucleotides: TGTGCCAGCAGTTTTGGGACATACAATGAGCAGTTCTTC.